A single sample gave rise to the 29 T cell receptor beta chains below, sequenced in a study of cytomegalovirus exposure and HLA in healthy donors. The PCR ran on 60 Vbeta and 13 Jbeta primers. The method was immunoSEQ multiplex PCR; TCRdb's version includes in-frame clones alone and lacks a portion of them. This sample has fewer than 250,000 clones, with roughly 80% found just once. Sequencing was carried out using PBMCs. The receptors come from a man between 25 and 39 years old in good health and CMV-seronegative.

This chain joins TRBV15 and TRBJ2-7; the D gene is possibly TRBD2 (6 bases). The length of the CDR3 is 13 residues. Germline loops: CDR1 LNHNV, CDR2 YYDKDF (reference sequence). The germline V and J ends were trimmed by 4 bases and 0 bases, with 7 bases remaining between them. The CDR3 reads CATSIGSSYEQYF. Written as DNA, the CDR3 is TGTGCCACCAGCATCGGGAGCTCCTACGAGCAGTACTTC.

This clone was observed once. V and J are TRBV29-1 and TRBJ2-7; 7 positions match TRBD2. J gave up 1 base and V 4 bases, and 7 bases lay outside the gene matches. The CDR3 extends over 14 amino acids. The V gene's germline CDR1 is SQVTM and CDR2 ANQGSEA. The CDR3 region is CSVVVGGGSYEQYF. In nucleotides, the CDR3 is TGCAGCGTTGTTGTGGGGGGGGGTTCCTACGAGCAGTACTTC.

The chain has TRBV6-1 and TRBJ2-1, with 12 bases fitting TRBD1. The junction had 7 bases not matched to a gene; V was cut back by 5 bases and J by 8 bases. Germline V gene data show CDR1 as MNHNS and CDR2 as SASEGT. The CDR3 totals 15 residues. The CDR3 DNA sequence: TGTGCCAGCAGTCTCTCCGGGACAGGGGGCCATGAGCAGTTCTTC. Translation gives CASSLSGTGGHEQFF.

The CDR3 sequence: CASSFGRGAGNTIYF. The CDR3 DNA follows: TGTGCCAGCAGCTTTGGCAGGGGCGCTGGAAACACCATATATTTT. V gene TRBV5-6 combines with J gene TRBJ1-3; a weak D match, TRBD1 (6 bases). This CDR3 is 15 amino acids long. Germline V CDR1 and CDR2: SGHDT, YYEEEE. V was trimmed by 2 bases and J by 2 bases, leaving 11 bases between them.

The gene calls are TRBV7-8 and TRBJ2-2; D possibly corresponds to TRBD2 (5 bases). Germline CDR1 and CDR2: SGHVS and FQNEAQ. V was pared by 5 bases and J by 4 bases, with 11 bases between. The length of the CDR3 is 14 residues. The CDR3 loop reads CASSAFGITGELFF. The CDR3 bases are TGTGCCAGCAGCGCGTTCGGGATCACCGGGGAGCTGTTTTTT.

The CDR3 loop reads CASGLVPMAGGTGELFF. DNA of the CDR3: TGTGCTAGTGGTTTGGTCCCCATGGCGGGGGGTACCGGGGAGCTGTTTTTT. J is TRBJ2-2 and V is TRBV12-5, with 8 nucleotides matching TRBD2. The CDR3 runs to 17 residues. Trimming at V came to 0 bases and at J to 5 bases, leaving 8 bases not matched to a gene. Looked up from germline, CDR1 is LGHNT and CDR2 is FRNRAP.

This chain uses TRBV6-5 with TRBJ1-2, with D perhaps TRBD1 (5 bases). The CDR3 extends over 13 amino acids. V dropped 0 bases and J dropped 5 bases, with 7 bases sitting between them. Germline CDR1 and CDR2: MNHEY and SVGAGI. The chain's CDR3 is CASSYSTGYGYTF. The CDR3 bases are TGTGCCAGCAGTTACTCCACAGGTTATGGCTACACCTTC.

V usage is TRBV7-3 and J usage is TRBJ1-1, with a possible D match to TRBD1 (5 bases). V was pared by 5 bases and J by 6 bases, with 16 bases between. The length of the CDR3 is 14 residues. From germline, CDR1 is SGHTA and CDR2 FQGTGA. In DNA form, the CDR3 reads TGTGCCAGCAGCCCCCAGGGTGGTGAGGCTGAAGCTTTCTTT. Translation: CASSPQGGEAEAFF.

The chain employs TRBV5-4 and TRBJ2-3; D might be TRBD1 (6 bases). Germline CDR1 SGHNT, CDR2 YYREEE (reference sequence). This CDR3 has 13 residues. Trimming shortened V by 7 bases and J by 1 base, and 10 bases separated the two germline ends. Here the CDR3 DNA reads TGTGCCAGCGTACGACAGGGCACAGATACGCAGTATTTT. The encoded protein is CASVRQGTDTQYF.

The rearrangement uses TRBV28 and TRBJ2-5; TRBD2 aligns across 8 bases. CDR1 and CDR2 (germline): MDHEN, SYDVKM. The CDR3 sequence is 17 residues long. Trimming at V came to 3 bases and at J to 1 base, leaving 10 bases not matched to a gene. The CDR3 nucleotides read TGTGCCAGCAGTTTGGGTAGCGGGACTAGTCTCCAAGAGACCCAGTACTTC. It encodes CASSLGSGTSLQETQYF.

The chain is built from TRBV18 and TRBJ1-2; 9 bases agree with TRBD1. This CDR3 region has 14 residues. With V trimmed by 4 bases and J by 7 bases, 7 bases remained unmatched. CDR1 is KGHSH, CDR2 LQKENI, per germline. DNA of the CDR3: TGTGCCAGCTCACTGGGACAGGGTAATGCTGGCTACACCTTC. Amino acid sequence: CASSLGQGNAGYTF.

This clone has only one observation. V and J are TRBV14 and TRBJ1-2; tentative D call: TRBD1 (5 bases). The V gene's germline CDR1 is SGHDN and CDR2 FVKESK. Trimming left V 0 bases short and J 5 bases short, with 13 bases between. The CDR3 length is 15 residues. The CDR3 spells CASSQDSGRDYGYTF. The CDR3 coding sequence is TGTGCCAGCAGCCAAGATTCAGGCAGGGATTATGGCTACACCTTC.

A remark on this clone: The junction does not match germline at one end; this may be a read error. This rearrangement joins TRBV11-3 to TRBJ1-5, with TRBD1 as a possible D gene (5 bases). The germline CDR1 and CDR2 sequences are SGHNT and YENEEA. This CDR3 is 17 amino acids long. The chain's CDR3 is CASSPPGSRWGGHFANF. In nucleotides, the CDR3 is TGTGCCAGCAGCCCCCCCGGGAGTAGGTGGGGGGGTCACTTTGCGAATTTT. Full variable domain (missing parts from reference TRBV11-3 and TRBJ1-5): EAGVVQSPRYKIIEKKQPVAFWCNPISGHNTLYWYLQNLGQGPELLIRYENEEAVDDSQLPKDRFSAERLKGVDSTLKIQPAELGDSAVYLCASSPPGSRWGGHFANFGDGTRLSIL.

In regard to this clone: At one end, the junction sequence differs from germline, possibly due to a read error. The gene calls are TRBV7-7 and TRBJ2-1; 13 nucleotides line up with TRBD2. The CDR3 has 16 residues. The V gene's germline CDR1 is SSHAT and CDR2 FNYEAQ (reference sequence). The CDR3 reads CASSLALGLAGSEQFF. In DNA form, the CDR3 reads TGTGCTAGCAGCTTAGCTTTGGGACTAGCGGGGAGTGAGCAGTTCTTC.

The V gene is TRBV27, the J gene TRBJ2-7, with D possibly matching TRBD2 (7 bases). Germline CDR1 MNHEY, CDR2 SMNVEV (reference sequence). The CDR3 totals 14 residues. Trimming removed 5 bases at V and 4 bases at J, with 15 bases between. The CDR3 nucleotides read TGTGCCAGCAGTATGGTAGGGGGAGGGTACGAGCAGTACTTC. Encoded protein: CASSMVGGGYEQYF.

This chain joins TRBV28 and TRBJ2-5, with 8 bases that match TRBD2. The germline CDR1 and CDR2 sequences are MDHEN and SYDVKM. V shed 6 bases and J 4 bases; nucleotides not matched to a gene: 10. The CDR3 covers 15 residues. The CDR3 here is CASSNARGARETQYF. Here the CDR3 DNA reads TGTGCCAGCAGCAACGCGCGGGGGGCTAGAGAGACCCAGTACTTC.

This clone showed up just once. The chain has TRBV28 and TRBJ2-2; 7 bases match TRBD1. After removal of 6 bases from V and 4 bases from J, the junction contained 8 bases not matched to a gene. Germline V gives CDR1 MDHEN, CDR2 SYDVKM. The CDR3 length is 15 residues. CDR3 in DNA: TGTGCCAGCAGCCCAAACAGGGGATTCACCGGGGAGCTGTTTTTT. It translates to CASSPNRGFTGELFF.

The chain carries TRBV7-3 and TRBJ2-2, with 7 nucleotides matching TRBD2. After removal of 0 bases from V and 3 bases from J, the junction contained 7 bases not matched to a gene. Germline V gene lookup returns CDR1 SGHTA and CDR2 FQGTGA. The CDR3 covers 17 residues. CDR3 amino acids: CASSLTMSGAYTGELFF. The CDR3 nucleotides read TGTGCCAGCAGCTTAACGATGAGCGGGGCGTACACCGGGGAGCTGTTTTTT.

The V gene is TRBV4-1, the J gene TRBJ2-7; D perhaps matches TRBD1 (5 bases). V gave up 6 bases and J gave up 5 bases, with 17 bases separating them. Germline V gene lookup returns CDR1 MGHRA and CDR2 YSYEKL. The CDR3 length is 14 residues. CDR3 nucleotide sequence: TGCGCCAGCAGTCCGTTGGGGCGGCTCAACGAGCAGTACTTC. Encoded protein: CASSPLGRLNEQYF.

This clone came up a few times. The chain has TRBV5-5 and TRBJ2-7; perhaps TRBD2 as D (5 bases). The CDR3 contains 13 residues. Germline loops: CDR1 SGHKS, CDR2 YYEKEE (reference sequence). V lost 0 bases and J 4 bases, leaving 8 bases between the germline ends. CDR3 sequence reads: CASSLARGYEQYF. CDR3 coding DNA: TGTGCCAGCAGCTTGGCCCGAGGGTACGAGCAGTACTTC.

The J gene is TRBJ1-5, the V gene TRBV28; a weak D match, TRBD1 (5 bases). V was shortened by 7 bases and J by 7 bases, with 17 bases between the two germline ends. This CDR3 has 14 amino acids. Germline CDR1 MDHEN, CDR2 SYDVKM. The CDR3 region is CASNGGGFGQPQHF. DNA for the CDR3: TGTGCCAGCAACGGGGGGGGGTTTGGACAGCCCCAGCATTTT.

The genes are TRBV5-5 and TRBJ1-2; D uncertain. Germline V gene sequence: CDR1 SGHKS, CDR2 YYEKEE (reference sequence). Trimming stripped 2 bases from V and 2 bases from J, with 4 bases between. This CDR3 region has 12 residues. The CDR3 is CASSLANYGYTF. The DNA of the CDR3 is TGTGCCAGCAGCTTAGCGAACTATGGCTACACCTTC.

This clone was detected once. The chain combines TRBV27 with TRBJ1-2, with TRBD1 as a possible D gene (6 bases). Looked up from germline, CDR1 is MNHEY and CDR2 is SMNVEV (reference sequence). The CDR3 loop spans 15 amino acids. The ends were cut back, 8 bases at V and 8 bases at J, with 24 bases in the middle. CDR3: CASRLRGNTGNGYTF. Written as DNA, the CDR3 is TGTGCCAGCCGCTTAAGGGGGAACACAGGGAACGGCTACACCTTC.

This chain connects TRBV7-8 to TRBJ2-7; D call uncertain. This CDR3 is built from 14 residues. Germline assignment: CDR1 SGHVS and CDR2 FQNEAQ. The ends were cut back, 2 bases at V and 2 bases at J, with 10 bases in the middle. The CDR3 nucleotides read TGTGCCAGCAGCTTAACCCACGAGGCCTACGAGCAGTACTTC. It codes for CASSLTHEAYEQYF.

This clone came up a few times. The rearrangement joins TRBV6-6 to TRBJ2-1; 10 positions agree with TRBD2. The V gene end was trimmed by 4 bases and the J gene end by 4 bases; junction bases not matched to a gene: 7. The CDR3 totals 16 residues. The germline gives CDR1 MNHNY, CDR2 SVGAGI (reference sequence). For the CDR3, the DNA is TGTGCCAGCAGTTCAGTCCTAGCGGGGGCGTACAATGAGCAGTTCTTC. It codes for CASSSVLAGAYNEQFF.

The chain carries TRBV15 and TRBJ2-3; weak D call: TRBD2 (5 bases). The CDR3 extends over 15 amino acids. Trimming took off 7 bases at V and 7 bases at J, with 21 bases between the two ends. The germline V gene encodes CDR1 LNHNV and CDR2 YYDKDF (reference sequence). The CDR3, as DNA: TGTGCCACCATCCGGACCTCCGGGAATTTAAATACGCAGTATTTT. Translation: CATIRTSGNLNTQYF.

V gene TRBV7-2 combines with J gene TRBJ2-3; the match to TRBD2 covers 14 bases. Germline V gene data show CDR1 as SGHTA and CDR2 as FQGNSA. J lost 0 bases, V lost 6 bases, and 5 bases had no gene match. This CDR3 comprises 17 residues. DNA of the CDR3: TGTGCCAGCAGACGACTAGCGGGGGGGGATAGCACAGATACGCAGTATTTT. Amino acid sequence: CASRRLAGGDSTDTQYF.

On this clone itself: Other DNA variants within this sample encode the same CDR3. CDR3 sequence (DNA): TGCGCCAGCAGCAAGACAGGGGGAAACACTGAAGCTTTCTTT. Translating gives CASSKTGGNTEAFF. The V call is TRBV5-1, the J call TRBJ1-1; 9 nucleotides match TRBD1. This CDR3 spans 14 amino acids. Germline V lookup: CDR1 SGHRS, CDR2 YFSETQ. The V and J ends lost 4 bases and 2 bases, in that order; junction bases with no gene match: 3.

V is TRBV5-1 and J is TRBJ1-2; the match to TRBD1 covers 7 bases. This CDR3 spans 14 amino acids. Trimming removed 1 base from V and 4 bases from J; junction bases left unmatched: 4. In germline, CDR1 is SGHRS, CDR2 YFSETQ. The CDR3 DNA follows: TGCGCCAGCAGCTTGAGGGGGCGCTTCTATGGCTACACCTTC. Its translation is CASSLRGRFYGYTF. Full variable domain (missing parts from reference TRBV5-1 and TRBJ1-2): KAGVTQTPRYLIKTRGQQVTLSCSPISGHRSVSWYQQTPGQGLQFLFEYFSETQRNKGNFPGRFSGRQFSNSRSEMNVSTLELGDSALYLCASSLRGRFYGYTFGSGTRLTVV.